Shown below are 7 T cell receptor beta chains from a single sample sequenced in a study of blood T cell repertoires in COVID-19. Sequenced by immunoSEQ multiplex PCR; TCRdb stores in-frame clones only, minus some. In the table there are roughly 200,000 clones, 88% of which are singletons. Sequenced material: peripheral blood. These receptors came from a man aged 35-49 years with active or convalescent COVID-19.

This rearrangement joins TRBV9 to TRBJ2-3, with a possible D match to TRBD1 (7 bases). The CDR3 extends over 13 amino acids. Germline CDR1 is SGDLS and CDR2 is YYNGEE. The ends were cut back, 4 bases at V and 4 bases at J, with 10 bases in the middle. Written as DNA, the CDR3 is TGTGCCAGCAGCCCCAGGGGGGCAGATACGCAGTATTTT. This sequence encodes CASSPRGADTQYF.

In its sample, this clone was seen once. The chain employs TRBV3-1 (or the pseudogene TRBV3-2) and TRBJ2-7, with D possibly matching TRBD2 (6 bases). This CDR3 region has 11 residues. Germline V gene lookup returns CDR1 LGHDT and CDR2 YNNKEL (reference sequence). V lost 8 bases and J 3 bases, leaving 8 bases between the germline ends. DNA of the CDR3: TGTGCCAGCGGCGGGATCTACGAGCAGTACTTC. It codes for CASGGIYEQYF.

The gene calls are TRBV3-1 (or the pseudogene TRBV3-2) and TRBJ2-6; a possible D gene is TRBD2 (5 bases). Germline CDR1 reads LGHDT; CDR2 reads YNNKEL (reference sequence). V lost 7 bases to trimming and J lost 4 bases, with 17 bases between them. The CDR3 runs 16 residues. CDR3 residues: CASKRGGLWGANVLTF. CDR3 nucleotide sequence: TGTGCCAGCAAGCGAGGCGGGTTGTGGGGGGCCAACGTCCTGACTTTC.

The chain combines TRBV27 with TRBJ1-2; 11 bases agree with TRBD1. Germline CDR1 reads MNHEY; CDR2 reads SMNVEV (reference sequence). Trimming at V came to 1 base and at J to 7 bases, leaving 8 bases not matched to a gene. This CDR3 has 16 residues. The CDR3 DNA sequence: TGTGCCAGCAGTTTATTAGTGGACAGGGGGCAACGTGGCTACACCTTC. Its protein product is CASSLLVDRGQRGYTF.

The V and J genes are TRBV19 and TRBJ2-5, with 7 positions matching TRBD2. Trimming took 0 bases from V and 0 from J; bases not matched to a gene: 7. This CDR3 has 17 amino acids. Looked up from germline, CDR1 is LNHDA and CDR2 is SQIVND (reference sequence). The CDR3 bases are TGTGCCAGTAGTATAGATCTATTCCGGGGGGACCAAGAGACCCAGTACTTC. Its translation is CASSIDLFRGDQETQYF. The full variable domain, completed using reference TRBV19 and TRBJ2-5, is DGGITQSPKYLFRKEGQNVTLSCEQNLNHDAMYWYRQDPGQGLRLIYYSQIVNDFQKGDIAEGYSVSREKKESFPLTVTSAQKNPTAFYLCASSIDLFRGDQETQYFGPGTRLLVL.

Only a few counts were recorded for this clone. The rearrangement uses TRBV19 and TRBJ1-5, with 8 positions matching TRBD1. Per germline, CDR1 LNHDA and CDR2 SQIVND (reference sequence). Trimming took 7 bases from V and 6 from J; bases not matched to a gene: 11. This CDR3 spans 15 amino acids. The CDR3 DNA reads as TGTGCCAGTACCGCAGGACAGGGTTTAATTCAGCCCCAGCATTTT. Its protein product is CASTAGQGLIQPQHF.

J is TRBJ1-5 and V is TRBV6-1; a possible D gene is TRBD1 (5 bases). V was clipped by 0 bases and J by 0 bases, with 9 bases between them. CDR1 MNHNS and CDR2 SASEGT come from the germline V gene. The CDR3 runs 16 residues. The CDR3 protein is CASSEATTASNQPQHF. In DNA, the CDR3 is TGTGCCAGCAGTGAAGCCACGACAGCTAGCAATCAGCCCCAGCATTTT.